A selection of T cell receptor beta chains follows, all from one sample in a study of cytomegalovirus exposure and HLA in healthy donors. Assay: immunoSEQ multiplex PCR; the TCRdb copy retains only in-frame clones and omits some. Of 150,000 to 200,000 clones in the sample, 80% were seen once. Source material: PBMCs. The receptors here all came from a man aged 30 to 45 in good health and CMV-seropositive. CDR3s include the opening cysteine and the closing phenylalanine or tryptophan. Each record gives: CDR3 protein, CDR3 DNA, J gene, D gene, V gene, clone size. A D gene is named only where the DNA matches it firmly. Only part of the rows carry a size: once, few, many, or a class if the clone is expanded.

CDR3 protein: CASSYVTGTGQETQYF
CDR3 DNA: TGTGCCAGCAGTTATGTTACCGGGACAGGCCAAGAGACCCAGTACTTC
J gene: TRBJ2-5
D gene: TRBD1
V gene: TRBV6-5
clone size: -

CDR3 protein: CASSAPGYSTDTQYF
CDR3 DNA: TGTGCCAGCAGCGCCCCAGGGTATAGCACAGATACGCAGTATTTT
J gene: TRBJ2-3
D gene: -
V gene: TRBV9
clone size: few

CDR3 protein: CASSPGTGDTYYSNQPQHF
CDR3 DNA: TGTGCCAGTAGTCCCGGGACAGGGGATACCTATTATAGCAATCAGCCCCAGCATTTT
J gene: TRBJ1-5
D gene: TRBD1
V gene: TRBV19
clone size: -

CDR3 protein: CASSQVGTSGRYNEQFF
CDR3 DNA: TGCGCCAGCAGCCAAGTTGGGACTAGCGGGAGATACAATGAGCAGTTCTTC
J gene: TRBJ2-1
D gene: TRBD2
V gene: TRBV4-1
clone size: -

CDR3 protein: CASSFIRRRATYNEQFF
CDR3 DNA: TGTGCCAGCAGTTTTATCCGGAGGCGGGCGACCTACAATGAGCAGTTCTTC
J gene: TRBJ2-1
D gene: -
V gene: TRBV27
clone size: once

CDR3 protein: CASSLTGGTEAFF
CDR3 DNA: TGTGCCAGCAGCCTAACAGGGGGCACTGAAGCTTTCTTT
J gene: TRBJ1-1
D gene: TRBD1
V gene: TRBV7-9
clone size: -

CDR3 protein: CASRAPDRVAYEQYF
CDR3 DNA: TGTGCCAGCAGAGCTCCGGACAGGGTGGCCTACGAGCAGTACTTC
J gene: TRBJ2-7
D gene: TRBD1
V gene: TRBV28
clone size: -

CDR3 protein: CASSLPGTAYEQYF
CDR3 DNA: TGTGCCAGCAGTTTACCCGGGACAGCCTACGAGCAGTACTTC
J gene: TRBJ2-7
D gene: TRBD1
V gene: TRBV28
clone size: -

CDR3 protein: CASSEEWGQGPNTEAFF
CDR3 DNA: TGTGCCAGCAGTGAAGAGTGGGGACAGGGGCCGAACACTGAAGCTTTCTTT
J gene: TRBJ1-1
D gene: TRBD1
V gene: TRBV2
clone size: -

CDR3 protein: CASTDLPLTGGNTEAFF
CDR3 DNA: TGTGCCAGCACCGACTTACCCTTAACAGGGGGGAACACTGAAGCTTTCTTT
J gene: TRBJ1-1
D gene: TRBD1
V gene: TRBV9
clone size: -

CDR3 protein: CASSLVTETPRYGYTF
CDR3 DNA: TGTGCCAGCAGCTTAGTGACTGAGACCCCCCGCTATGGCTACACCTTC
J gene: TRBJ1-2
D gene: -
V gene: TRBV7-9
clone size: -

CDR3 protein: CASSEGHDRDQPQHF
CDR3 DNA: TGTGCCAGCAGTGAAGGTCATGACAGGGATCAGCCCCAGCATTTT
J gene: TRBJ1-5
D gene: TRBD1
V gene: TRBV6-1
clone size: -

CDR3 protein: CASSPGQGTYNYGYTF
CDR3 DNA: TGCGCCAGCAGCCCTGGACAGGGGACCTACAACTATGGCTACACCTTC
J gene: TRBJ1-2
D gene: TRBD1
V gene: TRBV4-1
clone size: -

CDR3 protein: CASSQVRVPGTGPYNEQFF
CDR3 DNA: TGCGCCAGCAGCCAAGTCAGGGTCCCCGGGACAGGTCCCTACAATGAGCAGTTCTTC
J gene: TRBJ2-1
D gene: TRBD1
V gene: TRBV4-1
clone size: few

CDR3 protein: CASSPPGSNQPQHF
CDR3 DNA: TGTGCCAGCAGCCCCCCGGGTAGCAATCAGCCCCAGCATTTT
J gene: TRBJ1-5
D gene: -
V gene: TRBV9
clone size: -

CDR3 protein: CASSELPPGFLDEQYF
CDR3 DNA: TGCGCCAGCAGTGAGTTGCCGCCAGGGTTTTTGGACGAGCAGTACTTC
J gene: TRBJ2-7
D gene: -
V gene: TRBV10-2
clone size: -

CDR3 protein: CASSPKTGPEKGYTF
CDR3 DNA: TGTGCCAGCAGTCCAAAGACAGGCCCGGAGAAGGGCTACACCTTC
J gene: TRBJ1-2
D gene: -
V gene: TRBV27
clone size: -

CDR3 protein: CASSFPTSGGTSIPPRETQYF
CDR3 DNA: TGTGCCAGCAGTTTTCCGACTAGCGGGGGGACAAGCATCCCCCCCAGAGAGACCCAGTACTTC
J gene: TRBJ2-5
D gene: TRBD2
V gene: TRBV27
clone size: -